These T cell receptor beta chains were read from a single sample in a study of blood T cell repertoires in COVID-19. Produced via immunoSEQ multiplex PCR; TCRdb's table is partial and in-frame only. Of approximately 26,000 clones listed, 77% are singletons. The sequenced material came from peripheral blood. The origin of the receptors is a man of 80 years or more with active or convalescent COVID-19. Both conserved end residues are part of each CDR3. A D gene is named only where the DNA matches it firmly. Where a row states a size, it is once, few, many or the class of an expanded clone; other rows omit it.

clone_size | d_call | j_call | v_call | cdr3_aa | cdr3_nt
NA | TRBD2 | TRBJ2-3 | TRBV3-1/TRBV3-2 | CASRAGGLVDTQYF | TGTGCCAGCAGGGCGGGGGGGTTGGTAGATACGCAGTATTTT
NA | TRBD1 | TRBJ2-7 | TRBV27 | CASRSQGQGYEQYF | TGTGCCAGCAGATCCCAGGGACAGGGGTACGAGCAGTACTTC
few | TRBD1 | TRBJ1-5 | TRBV5-5 | CASSETGGHGNQPQHF | TGTGCCAGCAGCGAGACAGGGGGTCATGGCAATCAGCCCCAGCATTTT
NA | NA | TRBJ1-5 | TRBV6-2/TRBV6-3 | CASSAQGRQPQHF | TGTGCCAGCAGTGCCCAGGGGCGTCAGCCCCAGCATTTT
NA | TRBD1 | TRBJ2-7 | TRBV28 | CASSLPPGGAGYEQYF | TGTGCCAGCAGTCTCCCTCCAGGGGGCGCTGGGTACGAGCAGTACTTC
few | NA | TRBJ1-5 | TRBV7-2 | CASSLVERNQPQHF | TGTGCCAGCAGCTTAGTTGAGCGAAATCAGCCCCAGCATTTT
NA | TRBD1 | TRBJ1-2 | TRBV6-1 | CASSSTGTGDGYTF | TGTGCCAGCAGTTCAACCGGGACAGGGGATGGCTACACCTTC
once | TRBD1 | TRBJ2-1 | TRBV5-6 | CASSWGTGSGEQFF | TGTGCCAGCAGCTGGGGGACAGGGTCGGGTGAGCAGTTCTTC
NA | TRBD1 | TRBJ1-5 | TRBV12-3/TRBV12-4 | CASGAGQGGPQHF | TGTGCCAGTGGGGCGGGACAGGGAGGGCCCCAGCATTTT
NA | TRBD1 | TRBJ2-5 | TRBV28 | CASSLGQVPQETQYF | TGTGCCAGCAGTTTAGGACAGGTACCCCAAGAGACCCAGTACTTC
NA | TRBD2 | TRBJ2-7 | TRBV5-1 | CASSDGTSGGYEQYF | TGCGCCAGCAGCGACGGGACTAGCGGGGGTTACGAGCAGTACTTC
NA | TRBD1 | TRBJ2-5 | TRBV5-4 | CASSLGGGQGGTQYF | TGTGCCAGCAGCTTGGGAGGAGGACAGGGAGGGACCCAGTACTTC
NA | NA | TRBJ2-7 | TRBV7-9 | CASSLRARGAYEQYF | TGTGCCAGCAGCTTAAGGGCCAGGGGGGCCTACGAGCAGTACTTC
NA | TRBD2 | TRBJ2-2 | TRBV15 | CATRKLAVAGGARTGELFF | TGTGCCACCAGAAAGCTTGCGGTAGCGGGTGGTGCGCGGACCGGGGAGCTGTTTTTT
NA | NA | TRBJ1-2 | TRBV7-2 | CASSLGTSQGGYTF | TGTGCCAGCAGCTTAGGGACCAGTCAGGGCGGCTACACCTTC
NA | TRBD1 | TRBJ1-1 | TRBV4-1 | CASSQDPQGAGSTEAFF | TGCGCCAGCAGCCAAGATCCGCAGGGGGCTGGTAGCACTGAAGCTTTCTTT
few | NA | TRBJ2-2 | TRBV4-3 | CASSQEDPGSFTGELFF | TGCGCCAGCAGCCAAGAGGATCCAGGGTCTTTCACCGGGGAGCTGTTTTTT
once | TRBD1 | TRBJ2-7 | TRBV9 | CASSWGQSYEQYF | TGTGCCAGCAGCTGGGGACAGAGCTACGAGCAGTACTTC
once | NA | TRBJ2-3 | TRBV19 | CASSRGPGRGLPDTQYF | TGTGCCAGTAGTAGGGGCCCCGGGAGGGGGCTGCCGGATACGCAGTATTTT
NA | TRBD1 | TRBJ2-7 | TRBV18 | CASSPDRGGEQYF | TGTGCCAGCTCACCCGACAGGGGTGGGGAGCAGTACTTC
NA | TRBD1 | TRBJ1-2 | TRBV29-1 | CSVAHRGGYTF | TGCAGCGTTGCCCACAGGGGTGGCTACACCTTC
NA | TRBD2 | TRBJ2-7 | TRBV19 | CASSYRASGSYEQYF | TGTGCCAGTAGTTATAGGGCTAGCGGCTCCTACGAGCAGTACTTC
NA | NA | TRBJ1-1 | TRBV7-6 | CASSLSRGGYTEAFF | TGTGCCAGCAGCTTATCTCGGGGAGGGTACACTGAAGCTTTCTTT
NA | TRBD2 | TRBJ2-1 | TRBV4-3 | CASSQGTSGDYNEQFF | TGCGCCAGCAGCCAAGGCACTAGCGGAGATTACAATGAGCAGTTCTTC
NA | NA | TRBJ2-2 | TRBV2 | CASSNRQANTGELFF | TGTGCCAGCAGTAACCGACAGGCGAACACCGGGGAGCTGTTTTTT
NA | TRBD2 | TRBJ2-5 | TRBV4-1 | CASSQELAGGHRQTQYF | TGCGCCAGCAGCCAAGAACTAGCGGGGGGGCATAGGCAGACCCAGTACTTC
NA | NA | TRBJ1-4 | TRBV6-1 | CASSETGTATNEKLFF | TGTGCCAGCAGTGAAACAGGGACGGCAACTAATGAAAAACTGTTTTTT
NA | NA | TRBJ1-1 | TRBV18 | CASSPESRNTEAFF | TGTGCCAGCTCACCGGAGAGCCGGAACACTGAAGCTTTCTTT